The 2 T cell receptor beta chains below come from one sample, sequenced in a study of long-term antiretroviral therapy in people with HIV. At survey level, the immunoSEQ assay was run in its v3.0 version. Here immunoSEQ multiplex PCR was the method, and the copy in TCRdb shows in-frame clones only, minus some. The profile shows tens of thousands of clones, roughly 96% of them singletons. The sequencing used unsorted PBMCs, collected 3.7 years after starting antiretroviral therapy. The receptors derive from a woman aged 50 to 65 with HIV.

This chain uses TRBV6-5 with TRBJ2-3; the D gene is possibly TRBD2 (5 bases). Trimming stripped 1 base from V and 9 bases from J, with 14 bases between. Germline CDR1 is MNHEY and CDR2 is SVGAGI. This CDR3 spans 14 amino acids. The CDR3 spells CASSYFLNEGTQYF. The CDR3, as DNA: TGTGCCAGCAGTTACTTCTTAAATGAGGGCACGCAGTATTTT.

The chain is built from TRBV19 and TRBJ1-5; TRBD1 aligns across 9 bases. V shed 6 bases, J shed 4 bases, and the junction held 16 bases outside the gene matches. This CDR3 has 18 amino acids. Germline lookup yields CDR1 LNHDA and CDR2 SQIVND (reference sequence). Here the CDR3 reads CASSLTGTGRGLNQPQHF. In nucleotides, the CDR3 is TGTGCCAGTAGCCTAACCGGGACAGGGAGGGGGCTGAATCAGCCCCAGCATTTT. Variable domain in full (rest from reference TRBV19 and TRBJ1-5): DGGITQSPKYLFRKEGQNVTLSCEQNLNHDAMYWYRQDPGQGLRLIYYSQIVNDFQKGDIAEGYSVSREKKESFPLTVTSAQKNPTAFYLCASSLTGTGRGLNQPQHFGDGTRLSIL.